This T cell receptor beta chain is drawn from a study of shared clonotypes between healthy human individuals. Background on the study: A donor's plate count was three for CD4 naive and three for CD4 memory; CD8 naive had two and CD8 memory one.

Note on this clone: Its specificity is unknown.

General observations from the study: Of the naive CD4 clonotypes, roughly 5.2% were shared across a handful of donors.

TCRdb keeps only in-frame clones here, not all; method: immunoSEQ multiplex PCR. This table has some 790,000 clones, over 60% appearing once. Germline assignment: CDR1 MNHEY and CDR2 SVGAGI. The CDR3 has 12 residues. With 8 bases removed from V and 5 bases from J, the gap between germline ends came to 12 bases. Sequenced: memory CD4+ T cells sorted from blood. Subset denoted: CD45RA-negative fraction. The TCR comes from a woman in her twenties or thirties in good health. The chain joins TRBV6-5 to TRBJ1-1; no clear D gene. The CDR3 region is CASGTSGTEAFF. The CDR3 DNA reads TGTGCCAGCGGAACAAGCGGGACTGAAGCTTTCTTT.